These 5 T cell receptor beta chains were all obtained from the same sample, sequenced in a study of long-term antiretroviral therapy in people with HIV. An immunoSEQ assay, version v3.0, was performed at survey level. Repertoires were generated with immunoSEQ multiplex PCR, while TCRdb's copy carries only in-frame clones and drops some. The sample carries about 20,000 clones, 75% to 95% recorded once. Sequences were derived from unsorted PBMCs, sampled about 4.5 years before starting antiretroviral therapy. These receptors originate from a woman aged 25 to 39 with HIV.

The chain has TRBV9 and TRBJ2-3, with 13 bases identical to TRBD2. Germline V gene data show CDR1 as SGDLS and CDR2 as YYNGEE. The CDR3 covers 20 residues. Trimming at V came to 3 bases and at J to 0 bases, leaving 13 bases not matched to a gene. The CDR3 DNA reads as TGTGCCAGCAGCGAAACCGGGACTAGCGGGGAGATCCATAGCACAGATACGCAGTATTTT. As protein: CASSETGTSGEIHSTDTQYF. Full variable domain (outside the CDR3, taken from reference TRBV9 and TRBJ2-3): DSGVTQTPKHLITATGQRVTLRCSPRSGDLSVYWYQQSLDQGLQFLIQYYNGEERAKGNILERFSAQQFPDLHSELNLSSLELGDSALYFCASSETGTSGEIHSTDTQYFGPGTRLTVL.

This clone was seen only once. The V and J genes are TRBV6-6 and TRBJ1-5, with 7 nucleotides matching TRBD1. V was clipped by 2 bases and J by 4 bases; unmatched bases: 2. CDR3 length equals 14 residues. Germline V gene sequence: CDR1 MNHNY, CDR2 SVGAGI (reference sequence). CDR3 region: CASSYPGGNQPQHF. In nucleotides, the CDR3 is TGTGCCAGCAGTTACCCAGGGGGAAATCAGCCCCAGCATTTT.

The chain carries TRBV19 and TRBJ1-6; possible D gene TRBD1, 6 bases. Germline V CDR1 and CDR2: LNHDA, SQIVND (reference sequence). This CDR3 region has 16 residues. V was cut by 1 base and J by 6 bases, with 13 bases left in between. The CDR3 DNA follows: TGTGCCAGTAGTATAGGCAGGGGCCTCGCTAATTCACCCCTCCACTTT. It yields the protein CASSIGRGLANSPLHF.

The chain's CDR3 is CASSRQNPPGELFF. The CDR3 DNA follows: TGTGCCAGCTCACGACAGAACCCTCCCGGGGAGCTGTTTTTT. The chain combines TRBV18 with TRBJ2-2; TRBD1 is a possible D gene (5 bases). The CDR3 extends over 14 amino acids. Germline V gene lookup returns CDR1 KGHSH and CDR2 LQKENI. V lost 4 bases and J 6 bases, leaving 12 bases between the germline ends.

The chain links TRBV7-9 to TRBJ2-2, with 9 bases aligning to TRBD2. There are 15 residues in the CDR3. Germline V gene sequence: CDR1 SEHNR, CDR2 FQNEAQ (reference sequence). J was trimmed by 6 bases and V by 6 bases; bases with no gene match: 8. The CDR3, as DNA: TGTGCCAGCAGATTTAGCGGGGGACATTCCGGGGAGCTGTTTTTT. This translates into CASRFSGGHSGELFF. The variable domain in full, with the rest retrieved from reference TRBV7-9 and TRBJ2-2, is DTGVSQNPRHKITKRGQNVTFRCDPISEHNRLYWYRQTLGQGPEFLTYFQNEAQLEKSRLLSDRFSAERPKGSFSTLEIQRTEQGDSAMYLCASRFSGGHSGELFFGEGSRLTVL.